The present entry profiles one T cell receptor beta chain with its context. Its antigen remains unidentified. This may come from a read error, since a much larger clone is one base off. The sample comes from a study of tumor-infiltrating lymphocytes in primary liver carcinoma. Study observations and caveats: Blood's top-250-clone fraction was significantly lower than that of tumors (p = 0.039). For tumor-adjacent and tumor-blood pairs, overlap was less than that seen for tumor region pairs.

The CDR3 spans 17 residues. Germline V gives CDR1 MDHEN, CDR2 SYDVKM. Starting from approximately 500 ng of total RNA, TCR beta cDNA was produced with a primer in the constant region. A slightly modified ARM-PCR protocol with three nested multiplex PCR rounds produced these TCR beta libraries. In the first two PCR rounds, TRBV1-TRBV30 forward primers were paired with a C-beta reverse primer, and each round lasted nine to ten cycles. MiXCR, run by TCRdb on the multiplex PCR reads, gives a single entry per CDR3 protein. The repertoire includes some 46,000 distinct CDR3 sequences, roughly 77% of them detected once, and roughly 38% sits in the top ten. The source material, 20-30 mg of unsorted bulk tissue, was used to co-extract RNA and DNA. The patients carried chronic HBV infection and had received no treatment.

The chain combines TRBV28 with TRBJ2-2, with 10 bases lining up with TRBD2. The TCR was taken from a woman younger than 45 with primary liver carcinoma and hepatitis B virus infection. Sequenced material: tumor-adjacent normal liver tissue. CDR3 in amino acids: CASSSLLSSGSPGELLF. In DNA, the CDR3 is TGTGCCAGCAGTTCTCTGTTATCTAGCGGGAGCCCCGGGGAGCTGCTTTTT.